The 9 T cell receptor beta chains in this list originate from one sample, sequenced in a study of CD8+ T cells in alopecia areata. Markers including CD4, CD8alpha, NKG2D and NKG2ACE guided sorting of pooled cutaneous lymph node cells. Extracted from the samples, RNA was reverse transcribed into cDNA to serve as the sequencing template. The protocol was immunoSEQ multiplex PCR, while the TCRdb copy is restricted to in-frame clones and leaves out a portion. There are approximately 280,000 clones in the sample, none observed a single time. The sequenced material came from CD4+ T cells sorted from a lymph node. The receptors shown here come from a C3H/HeJ mouse with alopecia areata. The MHC haplotype of the strain is H2-k.

To note about this clone: Gene names and germline match the mouse. The sequenced fragment ends 4 residues before the CDR3 boundary, so the rest is inferred from the germline J gene. Other DNA sequences in this specimen translate into the identical CDR3. V is TRBV13-2 and J is TRBJ2-1; possible D gene TRBD1, 7 bases. V dropped 5 bases and J dropped 4 bases, with 10 bases sitting between them. Germline CDR1 NNHNN, CDR2 SYGAGS (reference sequence). This CDR3 is built from 13 residues. Incomplete CDR3 DNA: TGTGCCAGCGGGGGGGGACAGTATGCT. Protein: CASGGGQYA. The whole CDR3 protein is CASGGGQYAEQFF.

This clone was seen more than once but under ten times. Each gene name is a mouse one. The CDR3 is cut off 4 residues early in the read; its end comes from the germline J gene. Distinct nucleotide sequences in the sample also encode this CDR3. The chain couples TRBV31 to TRBJ1-2; D remains ambiguous. Germline CDR1 reads GKSSPN; CDR2 reads SITVG. Trimming removed 0 bases from V and 0 bases from J, with 5 bases in between. The CDR3 has 13 amino acids. The CDR3 bases that were read are TGTGCCTGGAGTCTTTGGGCAAACTCC. Translation: CAWSLWANS. The complete CDR3 reads CAWSLWANSDYTF.

This clone was seen only a few times. Gene names are mouse gene names. The CDR3 is cut off 4 residues early in the read; its end comes from the germline J gene. V usage is TRBV19 and J usage is TRBJ2-4; 11 nucleotides line up with TRBD2. Unmatched junction bases numbered 3, after V lost 0 bases and J lost 0 bases. CDR1 FNHDT and CDR2 SITEND come from the germline V gene (reference sequence). There are 17 residues in the CDR3. The covered CDR3 bases are TGTGCCAGCAGTATAGTGGGGACTGGGGGTAGTCAAAAC. Translated: CASSIVGTGGSQN. The complete CDR3 sequence is CASSIVGTGGSQNTLYF.

This clone was seen more than once but under ten times. Genes and germline are mouse. The CDR3 here is CASTLTGGGHPAETLYF. CDR3 bases read: TGTGCCAGCACCCTGACTGGGGGGGGCCATCCTGCAGAA. This sequence joins TRBV19 and TRBJ2-3, with 11 bases that match TRBD2. The sequenced fragment ends 4 residues before the CDR3 boundary, so the rest is inferred from the germline J gene. In germline, CDR1 is FNHDT, CDR2 SITEND (reference sequence). Germline trimming cut 6 bases from V and 2 bases from J; bases unmatched to any gene: 11. The CDR3 spans 17 residues.

As for this clone: Here the gene names and germline are mouse. With the read ending 4 residues before the CDR3 end, the germline J gene is used to fill in that end. This chain joins TRBV14 and TRBJ2-2; 10 nucleotides match TRBD1. The CDR3 runs 14 residues. Germline V lookup: CDR1 SGHDT, CDR2 FRDEAV. V shed 4 bases and J 4 bases; nucleotides not matched to a gene: 1. This chain's CDR3 is CASSRQGATGQLYF. CDR3 DNA, as far as it was read: TGTGCCAGCAGTCGACAGGGGGCCACCGGG.

This clone was counted only a few times. Any gene name here is a mouse gene name. The sequence runs out 4 residues before the end of the CDR3; the remainder is reconstructed from the germline J gene. Different DNA sequences within this sample yield the same CDR3. The gene calls are TRBV1 and TRBJ2-5; 8 nucleotides align to TRBD2. The CDR3 loop spans 14 amino acids. The V gene's germline CDR1 is NSQYPW and CDR2 LRSPGD (reference sequence). CDR3 protein: CTCSALGGRDTQYF. The covered CDR3 bases are TGCACCTGCAGTGCCCTGGGGGGAAGAGAC.

This clone was seen a few times. Gene and germline names: mouse. The read halts 4 residues ahead of the CDR3 end, with the missing end drawn from the germline J gene. V is TRBV13-1 and J is TRBJ2-1, with D possibly being TRBD1 (6 bases). V was pared by 6 bases and J by 4 bases, with 14 bases between. Germline CDR1 is NSHNY and CDR2 is SYGAGN. CDR3 length: 14 amino acids. The CDR3 protein is CASKDTGRYAEQFF. The CDR3 DNA, read in part, is TGTGCCAGCAAAGACACAGGGAGGTATGCT.

As concerns this clone: The genes are named according to mouse. This sample also contains other DNA sequences that code for the same CDR3. This CDR3 is CASSGDRASAETLYF. CDR3 bases read: TGTGCCAGCAGTGGGGACAGGGCGAGTGCAGAA. This sequence joins TRBV13-1 and TRBJ2-3, with 9 bases that match TRBD1. With the read ending 4 residues before the CDR3 end, the germline J gene is used to fill in that end. Trimming at V came to 3 bases and at J to 0 bases, leaving 2 bases not matched to a gene. The germline V gene encodes CDR1 NSHNY and CDR2 SYGAGN. The CDR3 runs 15 residues.

This clone came up a few times. This clone may be a read error of a much larger clone one base away. Gene and germline names: mouse. The CDR3 is cut off 4 residues early in the read; its end comes from the germline J gene. The chain links TRBV19 to TRBJ1-1; the D is unclear. CDR3 size: 13 residues. In germline, CDR1 is FNHDT, CDR2 SITEND (reference sequence). Between the trimmed V and J ends, which lost 4 bases and 0 bases, there was a span of 7 bases. This CDR3 is CASSDNANTEVFF. The part of the CDR3 DNA that was read is TGTGCCAGCAGTGACAATGCAAACACA.